These 15 T cell receptor beta chains were sequenced from one sample in a study of blood T cell repertoires in COVID-19. The assay was immunoSEQ multiplex PCR, and TCRdb's table has in-frame clones only and misses some. The sample yields 180,000 or so clones, 60% to 85% seen once. Material: peripheral blood. These TCRs come from a woman aged 50 to 60 with active or convalescent COVID-19.

The genes are TRBV25-1 and TRBJ2-2; 7 nucleotides agree with TRBD1. This CDR3 spans 15 amino acids. Germline loops: CDR1 MGHDK, CDR2 SYGVNS. J gave up 3 bases and V 4 bases, and 5 bases lay outside the gene matches. As DNA, the CDR3 is TGTGCCAGCAGTGGCCGACAGGGAGACACCGGGGAGCTGTTTTTT. As protein: CASSGRQGDTGELFF.

V is TRBV29-1 and J is TRBJ1-2; no clear D gene. Trimming left V 5 bases short and J 11 bases short, with 27 bases between. CDR1 SQVTM and CDR2 ANQGSEA come from the germline V gene. The CDR3 contains 15 residues. CDR3 residues: CSVQSVPDYAMRYTF. CDR3 nucleotides: TGCAGCGTTCAATCAGTCCCCGACTACGCTATGCGGTACACCTTC.

A single count supports this clone. The gene calls are TRBV7-2 and TRBJ2-5, with D perhaps TRBD2 (6 bases). The CDR3 length is 14 residues. The germline gives CDR1 SGHTA, CDR2 FQGNSA. Trimming shortened V by 5 bases and J by 1 base, and 11 bases separated the two germline ends. The DNA for the CDR3 is TGTGCCAGCAGCCAGGGACTTGCCCAAGAGACCCAGTACTTC. This encodes CASSQGLAQETQYF.

The chain couples TRBV6-6 to TRBJ1-2; D not resolved. Germline V gene data show CDR1 as MNHNY and CDR2 as SVGAGI (reference sequence). With 0 bases removed from V and 2 bases from J, the gap between germline ends came to 7 bases. This CDR3 contains 14 residues. In DNA, the CDR3 is TGTGCCAGCAGTTACTCGAAACAGAACTATGGCTACACCTTC. Its protein product is CASSYSKQNYGYTF.

The J gene is TRBJ2-3, the V gene TRBV27; possibly TRBD2 for D (5 bases). The CDR3 length is 16 residues. In germline, CDR1 is MNHEY, CDR2 SMNVEV (reference sequence). V dropped 6 bases and J dropped 3 bases, with 19 bases sitting between them. CDR3 loop: CASRNRPAEQTDTQYF. The CDR3 DNA is TGTGCCAGCAGAAACCGACCAGCGGAACAAACAGATACGCAGTATTTT.

This clone occurred once. The V and J genes are TRBV28 and TRBJ1-2; 8 bases map to TRBD1. J lost 8 bases, V lost 3 bases, and 8 bases had no gene match. This CDR3 region has 14 residues. Germline CDR1 and CDR2: MDHEN and SYDVKM. CDR3 in DNA: TGTGCCAGCAGTTTGGGCACAGGGGGACGGGGCTACACCTTC. Amino acids: CASSLGTGGRGYTF.

In this sample, this clone turned up a few times. V and J are TRBV10-2 and TRBJ1-1; a possible D gene is TRBD1 (5 bases). V lost 7 bases, J lost 1 base, and 13 bases lay in between. This CDR3 spans 14 amino acids. The germline V gene has CDR1 WSHSY and CDR2 SAAADI. CDR3 region: CASTSLGGNTEAFF. The CDR3 DNA reads as TGCGCCAGCACATCACTCGGGGGGAACACTGAAGCTTTCTTT.

V usage is TRBV19 and J usage is TRBJ1-4; D is undetermined. This CDR3 spans 13 amino acids. In germline, CDR1 is LNHDA, CDR2 SQIVND (reference sequence). V was shortened by 6 bases and J by 8 bases, with 13 bases between the two germline ends. The CDR3 DNA follows: TGTGCCAGTAGGGACGGAGGAAGGGAAAAACTGTTTTTT. It specifies CASRDGGREKLFF.

J is TRBJ1-6 and V is TRBV7-3; tentatively, D is TRBD1 (5 bases). Between the trimmed V and J ends, which lost 3 bases and 3 bases, there was a span of 9 bases. CDR3 size: 15 residues. The germline V gene encodes CDR1 SGHTA and CDR2 FQGTGA. DNA for the CDR3: TGTGCCAGCAGCTTCGGACACCTCTATAATTCACCCCTCCACTTT. Its translation is CASSFGHLYNSPLHF.

V usage is TRBV28 and J usage is TRBJ1-2; TRBD1 agrees at 9 bases. Germline trimming cut 6 bases from V and 5 bases from J; bases unmatched to any gene: 7. This CDR3 spans 14 amino acids. Germline CDR1 and CDR2: MDHEN and SYDVKM. In DNA, the CDR3 is TGTGCCAGCAGGGAGACAGGGGGGGAATATGGCTACACCTTC. Translating gives CASRETGGEYGYTF.

The chain couples TRBV28 to TRBJ1-6; 7 nucleotides line up with TRBD1. Germline CDR1 MDHEN, CDR2 SYDVKM. Losses at the gene ends were 8 bases for V and 10 bases for J; bases not matched to a gene: 11. This CDR3 contains 14 residues. This CDR3 reads CASGTGVPMSPLHF. The CDR3 nucleotides are TGTGCCAGCGGCACAGGGGTCCCAATGTCACCCCTCCACTTT.

Comment on this clone: Other DNA variants within this sample encode the same CDR3. The chain has TRBV13 and TRBJ1-1; 7 nucleotides match TRBD1. This CDR3 contains 14 residues. Trimming at V came to 2 bases and at J to 1 base, leaving 1 base not matched to a gene. CDR1 and CDR2 (germline): PRHDT, FYEKMQ (reference sequence). The CDR3 here is CASSLRQGNTEAFF. DNA for the CDR3: TGTGCCAGCAGCTTAAGACAGGGGAACACTGAAGCTTTCTTT.

The rearrangement uses TRBV4-1 and TRBJ2-1; D is unclear. The length of the CDR3 is 13 residues. The V end lost 3 bases, the J end lost 6 bases, and 9 bases lay between the germline ends. The germline V gene has CDR1 MGHRA and CDR2 YSYEKL. As DNA, the CDR3 is TGCGCCAGCAGCCATGGCTTAAGCAATGAGCAGTTCTTC. This codes for CASSHGLSNEQFF.

CDR3 amino acids: CASSYGHERGYEQYF. CDR3 bases: TGTGCCAGCAGTTACGGTCATGAGCGGGGTTACGAGCAGTACTTC. V usage is TRBV6-2 or TRBV6-3 and J usage is TRBJ2-7, with 7 bases identical to TRBD2. V dropped 2 bases and J dropped 4; count of bases not matched to a gene: 8. This CDR3 region has 15 residues. From germline, CDR1 is MNHEY and CDR2 SVGEGT.

This chain joins TRBV7-9 and TRBJ1-1; 7 positions agree with TRBD1. The ends lost 5 bases at V and 4 bases at J; junction bases unmatched: 16. Germline CDR1 is SEHNR and CDR2 is FQNEAQ (reference sequence). CDR3 length: 17 residues. The CDR3, as DNA: TGTGCCAGCAGCCCCGCTGAGTCTAGGGGGCTGATCACTGAAGCTTTCTTT. Translation gives CASSPAESRGLITEAFF.